The clone carrying this T cell receptor (beta chain) was seen only a few times. Antigen unknown. Different DNA sequences within this sample yield the same CDR3. Looked up from germline, CDR1 is MNHNY and CDR2 is SVGAGI (reference sequence). Trimming at V came to 5 bases and at J to 4 bases, leaving 1 base not matched to a gene. This CDR3 contains 12 residues. The entry originates in a study of cytomegalovirus exposure and HLA in healthy donors. General study points: In the 130 or so validation repertoires, a later analysis found that first-cohort TCR clusters tended to co-occur.

Profiling relied on immunoSEQ multiplex PCR, and the TCRdb table lists in-frame clones only, not all of them. This sample has over 150,000 clones, with approximately 96% found just once. The sample was PBMCs. The chain carries TRBV6-6 and TRBJ1-2; 7 bases line up with TRBD1. The source is a woman younger than 30 in good health and CMV-seronegative. DNA for the CDR3: TGTGCCAGCAGTCGGGACAGCTATGGCTACACCTTC. Protein: CASSRDSYGYTF.